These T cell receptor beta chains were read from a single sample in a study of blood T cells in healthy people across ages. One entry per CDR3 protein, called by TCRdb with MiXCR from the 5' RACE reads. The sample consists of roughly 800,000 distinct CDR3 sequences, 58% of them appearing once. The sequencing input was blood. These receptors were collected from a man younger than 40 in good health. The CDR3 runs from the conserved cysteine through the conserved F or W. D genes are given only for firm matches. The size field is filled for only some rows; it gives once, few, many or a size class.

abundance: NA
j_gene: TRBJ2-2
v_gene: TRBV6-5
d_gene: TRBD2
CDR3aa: CASKAGVNTGELFF
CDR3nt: TGTGCCAGCAAAGCGGGGGTTAACACCGGGGAGCTGTTTTTT

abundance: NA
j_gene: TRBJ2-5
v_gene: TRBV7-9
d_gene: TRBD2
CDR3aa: CASSDPPGLAKETQYF
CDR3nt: TGTGCCAGCAGCGACCCACCGGGACTAGCTAAAGAGACCCAGTACTTC

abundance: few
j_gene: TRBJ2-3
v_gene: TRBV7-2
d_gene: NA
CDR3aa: CASSFGHQVDMQYF
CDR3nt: TGTGCCAGCAGCTTCGGTCATCAAGTAGATATGCAGTATTTT

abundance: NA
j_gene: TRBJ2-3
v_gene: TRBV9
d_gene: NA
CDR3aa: CASSPQVSADTQYF
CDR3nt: TGTGCCAGCAGCCCACAGGTTTCCGCAGATACGCAGTATTTT

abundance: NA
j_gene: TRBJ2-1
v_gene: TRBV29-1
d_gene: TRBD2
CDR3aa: CSVIRDYFYNEQFF
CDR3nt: TGCAGCGTTATTAGGGACTACTTCTACAATGAGCAGTTCTTC

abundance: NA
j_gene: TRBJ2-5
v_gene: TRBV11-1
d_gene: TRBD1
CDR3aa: CASSFLGQGQETRYF
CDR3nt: TGTGCCAGCAGCTTTTTGGGACAGGGCCAAGAGACCCGGTACTTC

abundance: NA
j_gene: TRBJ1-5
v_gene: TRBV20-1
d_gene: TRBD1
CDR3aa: CSAPGQGVAQPQHF
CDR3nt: TGCAGTGCTCCGGGACAGGGAGTCGCTCAGCCCCAGCATTTT

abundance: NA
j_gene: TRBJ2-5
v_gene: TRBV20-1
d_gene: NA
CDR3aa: CSAPRQGGQETQYF
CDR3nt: TGCAGTGCCCCAAGACAGGGAGGGCAAGAGACCCAGTACTTC

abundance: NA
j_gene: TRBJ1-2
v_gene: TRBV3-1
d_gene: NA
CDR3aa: CASSLSEDYGYTF
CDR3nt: TGTGCCAGCAGTTTATCAGAGGACTATGGCTACACCTTC

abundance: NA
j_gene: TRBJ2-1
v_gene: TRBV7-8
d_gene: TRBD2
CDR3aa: CASSLFGLAGGGQFF
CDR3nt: TGTGCCAGCAGCTTATTTGGACTAGCGGGAGGGGGGCAGTTCTTC

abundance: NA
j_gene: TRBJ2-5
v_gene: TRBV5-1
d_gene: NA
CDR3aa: CASSLDVVSGLYF
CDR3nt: TGTGCCAGCAGCTTGGACGTAGTCTCGGGGTTGTACTTC

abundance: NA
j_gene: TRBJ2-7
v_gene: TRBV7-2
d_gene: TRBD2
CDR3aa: CASSLIGASGPRAYEQYF
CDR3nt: TGTGCCAGCAGCCTCATCGGGGCTAGCGGCCCGAGGGCGTACGAGCAGTACTTC

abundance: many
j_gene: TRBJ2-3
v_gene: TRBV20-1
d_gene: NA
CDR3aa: CSAGGLADTQYF
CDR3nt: TGCAGTGCTGGGGGTTTAGCAGATACGCAGTATTTT

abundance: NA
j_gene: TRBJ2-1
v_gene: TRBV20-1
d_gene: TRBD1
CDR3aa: CSAPHLDRVTEQFF
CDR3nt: TGCAGTGCTCCTCACTTGGACAGGGTGACTGAGCAGTTCTTC

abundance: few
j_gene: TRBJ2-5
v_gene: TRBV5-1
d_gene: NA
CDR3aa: CASGVGLGTQYF
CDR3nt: TGCGCCAGCGGAGTAGGCTTAGGGACCCAGTACTTC

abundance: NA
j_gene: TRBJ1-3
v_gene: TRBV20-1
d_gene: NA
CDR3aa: CSARASRGVGNTIYF
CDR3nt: TGCAGTGCTAGAGCTTCCCGGGGAGTTGGAAACACCATATATTTT

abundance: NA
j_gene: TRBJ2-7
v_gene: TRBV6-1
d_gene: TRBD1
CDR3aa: CASSPSGQGIYEQYF
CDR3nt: TGTGCCAGCAGTCCCTCGGGACAGGGGATCTACGAGCAGTACTTC